The rows below give T cell receptor beta chains drawn from one sample of a study of blood T cell repertoires in COVID-19. Libraries were prepared by immunoSEQ multiplex PCR; TCRdb keeps only in-frame clonotypes and omits some of them. The sample holds 74,000 or so clones, approximately 89% seen once. Material: peripheral blood. The receptors stem from a man in his forties or fifties with active COVID-19. Both conserved end residues are part of each CDR3. The order of the fields is D gene, clone size, V gene, J gene, CDR3 protein, CDR3 DNA. The D gene is left open where the match is weak. Only part of the rows carry a size: once, few, many, or a class if the clone is expanded.

D gene: NA
clone size: NA
V gene: TRBV19
J gene: TRBJ2-5
CDR3 protein: CASSMYGSGAQYF
CDR3 DNA: TGTGCCAGTAGTATGTACGGGTCGGGGGCCCAGTACTTC

D gene: TRBD2
clone size: NA
V gene: TRBV9
J gene: TRBJ2-1
CDR3 protein: CASSPRLAAYNEQFF
CDR3 DNA: TGTGCCAGCAGCCCTAGACTAGCGGCGTACAATGAGCAGTTCTTC

D gene: TRBD1
clone size: NA
V gene: TRBV24-1
J gene: TRBJ2-3
CDR3 protein: CATQQGRDGPDTQYF
CDR3 DNA: TGTGCCACCCAACAGGGGAGAGACGGTCCAGATACGCAGTATTTT

D gene: NA
clone size: NA
V gene: TRBV13
J gene: TRBJ2-5
CDR3 protein: CASSLSETQYF
CDR3 DNA: TGTGCCAGCAGCTTAAGCGAGACCCAGTACTTC

D gene: NA
clone size: NA
V gene: TRBV3-1/TRBV3-2
J gene: TRBJ1-4
CDR3 protein: CASSQEQGRANEKLFF
CDR3 DNA: TGTGCCAGCAGCCAAGAGCAGGGGCGGGCTAATGAAAAACTGTTTTTT

D gene: TRBD1
clone size: NA
V gene: TRBV5-1
J gene: TRBJ2-5
CDR3 protein: CASSPADRDETQYF
CDR3 DNA: TGCGCCAGCAGCCCCGCGGACAGGGACGAGACCCAGTACTTC

D gene: TRBD1
clone size: NA
V gene: TRBV5-4
J gene: TRBJ1-2
CDR3 protein: CASSPPDREAYGYTF
CDR3 DNA: TGTGCCAGCAGCCCGCCGGACAGGGAGGCCTATGGCTACACCTTC

D gene: NA
clone size: NA
V gene: TRBV7-3
J gene: TRBJ2-1
CDR3 protein: CASSASGSPQHNEQFF
CDR3 DNA: TGTGCCAGCAGCGCCTCAGGATCCCCTCAACACAATGAGCAGTTCTTC

D gene: TRBD1
clone size: NA
V gene: TRBV11-2
J gene: TRBJ2-2
CDR3 protein: CASRSSGGKGLFF
CDR3 DNA: TGTGCCAGCAGATCATCAGGGGGAAAAGGGCTGTTTTTT

D gene: NA
clone size: NA
V gene: TRBV21-1
J gene: TRBJ1-1
CDR3 protein: CASSKVGVSTEAFF
CDR3 DNA: TGTGCCAGCAGCAAAGTCGGGGTCTCTACAGAAGCTTTCTTT

D gene: NA
clone size: NA
V gene: TRBV16
J gene: TRBJ1-1
CDR3 protein: CASSHNRDSEAFF
CDR3 DNA: TGTGCCAGCAGCCACAACAGGGATAGTGAAGCTTTCTTT

D gene: TRBD2
clone size: NA
V gene: TRBV5-1
J gene: TRBJ2-7
CDR3 protein: CASSLGLAGPSYEQYF
CDR3 DNA: TGCGCCAGCAGCTTGGGACTAGCGGGCCCCTCCTACGAGCAGTACTTC

D gene: TRBD1
clone size: NA
V gene: TRBV4-1
J gene: TRBJ1-6
CDR3 protein: CASSQQGALYNSPLHF
CDR3 DNA: TGCGCCAGCAGCCAACAGGGGGCCCTCTATAATTCACCCCTCCACTTT

D gene: TRBD2
clone size: NA
V gene: TRBV2
J gene: TRBJ2-5
CDR3 protein: CASSRTSNFETQYF
CDR3 DNA: TGTGCCAGCAGCCGGACTAGCAATTTCGAGACCCAGTACTTC

D gene: NA
clone size: NA
V gene: TRBV5-5
J gene: TRBJ2-7
CDR3 protein: CASSSFTGFSSYEQYF
CDR3 DNA: TGTGCCAGCAGTTCATTTACAGGCTTTAGCTCCTACGAGCAGTACTTC

D gene: TRBD2
clone size: NA
V gene: TRBV5-1
J gene: TRBJ2-3
CDR3 protein: CASSLLLAGGSDTQYF
CDR3 DNA: TGCGCCAGCAGCTTGTTACTCGCGGGGGGCTCAGATACGCAGTATTTT

D gene: TRBD1
clone size: NA
V gene: TRBV29-1
J gene: TRBJ1-6
CDR3 protein: CSVRDRVNSPLHF
CDR3 DNA: TGCAGCGTCCGGGACAGGGTAAATTCACCCCTCCACTTT

D gene: NA
clone size: NA
V gene: TRBV5-6
J gene: TRBJ2-5
CDR3 protein: CASSFASRGAQETQYF
CDR3 DNA: TGTGCCAGCAGCTTCGCTAGTCGTGGGGCCCAAGAGACCCAGTACTTC

D gene: TRBD2
clone size: few
V gene: TRBV4-3
J gene: TRBJ2-3
CDR3 protein: CASSQVSGGHTDTQYF
CDR3 DNA: TGCGCCAGCAGCCAAGTGAGCGGGGGCCACACAGATACGCAGTATTTT

D gene: NA
clone size: NA
V gene: TRBV19
J gene: TRBJ1-3
CDR3 protein: CASTGRGTGNTIYF
CDR3 DNA: TGTGCCAGTACCGGGAGGGGAACAGGGAACACCATATATTTT

D gene: TRBD1
clone size: NA
V gene: TRBV29-1
J gene: TRBJ1-2
CDR3 protein: CSVGQGVYGYTF
CDR3 DNA: TGCAGCGTTGGACAGGGGGTGTATGGCTACACCTTC

D gene: NA
clone size: NA
V gene: TRBV12-3/TRBV12-4
J gene: TRBJ2-1
CDR3 protein: CASSLGGEQFF
CDR3 DNA: TGTGCCAGCAGTCTGGGGGGTGAGCAGTTCTTC

D gene: NA
clone size: once
V gene: TRBV5-6
J gene: TRBJ1-2
CDR3 protein: CASSTTGTNYGYTF
CDR3 DNA: TGTGCCAGCAGTACGACAGGAACTAACTATGGCTACACCTTC

D gene: TRBD1
clone size: NA
V gene: TRBV2
J gene: TRBJ2-7
CDR3 protein: CASSKQGEQYF
CDR3 DNA: TGTGCCAGCAGTAAACAGGGGGAGCAGTACTTC

D gene: TRBD1
clone size: NA
V gene: TRBV4-1
J gene: TRBJ1-2
CDR3 protein: CASSPTDRIYGYTF
CDR3 DNA: TGCGCCAGCAGCCCGACGGACAGGATCTATGGCTACACCTTC

D gene: TRBD1
clone size: NA
V gene: TRBV6-6
J gene: TRBJ2-7
CDR3 protein: CASSPLAGQGDYEQYF
CDR3 DNA: TGTGCCAGCAGTCCCTTAGCGGGACAGGGGGACTACGAGCAGTACTTC

D gene: NA
clone size: NA
V gene: TRBV6-2/TRBV6-3
J gene: TRBJ1-1
CDR3 protein: CASSRAGFTNTEAFF
CDR3 DNA: TGTGCCAGCAGCCGGGCTGGTTTTACGAACACTGAAGCTTTCTTT

D gene: TRBD2
clone size: NA
V gene: TRBV19
J gene: TRBJ2-1
CDR3 protein: CASSSGTSGGWSYNEQFF
CDR3 DNA: TGTGCCAGTAGTTCCGGGACTAGCGGGGGCTGGAGTTACAATGAGCAGTTCTTC

D gene: NA
clone size: NA
V gene: TRBV5-1
J gene: TRBJ2-1
CDR3 protein: CASSQSSTYNEQFF
CDR3 DNA: TGCGCCAGCAGCCAAAGTAGCACCTACAATGAGCAGTTCTTC

D gene: NA
clone size: NA
V gene: TRBV6-5
J gene: TRBJ2-7
CDR3 protein: CASRTEYYEQYF
CDR3 DNA: TGTGCCAGCAGGACAGAATACTACGAGCAGTACTTC

D gene: NA
clone size: NA
V gene: TRBV3-1/TRBV3-2
J gene: TRBJ2-6
CDR3 protein: CASSQDYSGANVLTF
CDR3 DNA: TGTGCCAGCAGCCAAGATTACTCTGGGGCCAACGTCCTGACTTTC

D gene: NA
clone size: NA
V gene: TRBV12-3/TRBV12-4
J gene: TRBJ1-1
CDR3 protein: CASSFQGFTEAFF
CDR3 DNA: TGTGCCAGCAGTTTTCAGGGTTTCACTGAAGCTTTCTTT

D gene: TRBD1
clone size: NA
V gene: TRBV9
J gene: TRBJ2-6
CDR3 protein: CASSPFRGLPGANVLTF
CDR3 DNA: TGTGCCAGCAGCCCATTCAGGGGGTTACCTGGGGCCAACGTCCTGACTTTC

D gene: TRBD1
clone size: NA
V gene: TRBV9
J gene: TRBJ1-4
CDR3 protein: CASSVGTGGGTNEKLFF
CDR3 DNA: TGTGCCAGCAGCGTCGGGACAGGGGGCGGTACTAATGAAAAACTGTTTTTT

D gene: TRBD1
clone size: NA
V gene: TRBV2
J gene: TRBJ1-5
CDR3 protein: CASSEFKWLGQGYQPQHF
CDR3 DNA: TGTGCCAGCAGTGAATTTAAGTGGTTAGGACAGGGCTATCAGCCCCAGCATTTT

D gene: TRBD1
clone size: NA
V gene: TRBV6-5
J gene: TRBJ1-2
CDR3 protein: CASSSTGDYGYTF
CDR3 DNA: TGTGCCAGCAGTTCGACAGGGGACTATGGCTACACCTTC

D gene: TRBD2
clone size: NA
V gene: TRBV7-2
J gene: TRBJ2-3
CDR3 protein: CASSLAWASGASTDTQYF
CDR3 DNA: TGTGCCAGCAGCTTAGCTTGGGCTAGCGGGGCTAGCACAGATACGCAGTATTTT

D gene: TRBD2
clone size: NA
V gene: TRBV11-3
J gene: TRBJ2-1
CDR3 protein: CASSLGVGGDNEQFF
CDR3 DNA: TGTGCCAGCAGCTTAGGGGTCGGGGGGGACAATGAGCAGTTCTTC

D gene: TRBD1
clone size: once
V gene: TRBV18
J gene: TRBJ2-3
CDR3 protein: CASSSQGAHTDTQYF
CDR3 DNA: TGTGCCAGCTCATCACAGGGGGCGCACACAGATACGCAGTATTTT

D gene: NA
clone size: NA
V gene: TRBV20-1
J gene: TRBJ2-7
CDR3 protein: CSADDYYEQYF
CDR3 DNA: TGCAGTGCTGACGACTACTACGAGCAGTACTTC

D gene: TRBD1
clone size: once
V gene: TRBV7-9
J gene: TRBJ2-1
CDR3 protein: CASSFLRTGVNEQFF
CDR3 DNA: TGTGCCAGCAGCTTTCTCAGGACAGGGGTGAATGAGCAGTTCTTC

D gene: NA
clone size: NA
V gene: TRBV3-1/TRBV3-2
J gene: TRBJ2-5
CDR3 protein: CASSQRTRGWEETQYF
CDR3 DNA: TGTGCCAGCAGCCAAAGGACAAGGGGGTGGGAAGAGACCCAGTACTTC

D gene: NA
clone size: NA
V gene: TRBV4-3
J gene: TRBJ1-2
CDR3 protein: CASSQGANYGYTF
CDR3 DNA: TGCGCCAGCAGCCAAGGCGCTAACTATGGCTACACCTTC

D gene: TRBD2
clone size: NA
V gene: TRBV9
J gene: TRBJ2-5
CDR3 protein: CASSGGLAGGRGEETQYF
CDR3 DNA: TGTGCCAGCAGCGGAGGACTAGCGGGGGGCCGGGGGGAAGAGACCCAGTACTTC

D gene: NA
clone size: NA
V gene: TRBV15
J gene: TRBJ2-7
CDR3 protein: CATSRGQLLPYEQYF
CDR3 DNA: TGTGCCACCAGCAGAGGACAGCTACTTCCCTACGAGCAGTACTTC

D gene: NA
clone size: NA
V gene: TRBV11-2
J gene: TRBJ1-6
CDR3 protein: CASSLGSSYNSPLHF
CDR3 DNA: TGTGCCAGCAGCTTAGGCAGCTCCTATAATTCACCCCTCCACTTT

D gene: NA
clone size: NA
V gene: TRBV5-1
J gene: TRBJ2-5
CDR3 protein: CASSLASWPQETQYF
CDR3 DNA: TGCGCCAGCAGCTTGGCCTCTTGGCCACAAGAGACCCAGTACTTC

D gene: NA
clone size: NA
V gene: TRBV7-9
J gene: TRBJ2-2
CDR3 protein: CASSPTSGELFF
CDR3 DNA: TGTGCCAGCAGCCCTACCTCCGGGGAGCTGTTTTTT

D gene: NA
clone size: NA
V gene: TRBV20-1
J gene: TRBJ2-1
CDR3 protein: CSGTIGNEQFF
CDR3 DNA: TGCAGTGGGACTATCGGCAATGAGCAGTTCTTC

D gene: TRBD1
clone size: NA
V gene: TRBV28
J gene: TRBJ1-1
CDR3 protein: CASSLPRTGVNTEAFF
CDR3 DNA: TGTGCCAGCAGTTTACCCCGGACAGGGGTGAACACTGAAGCTTTCTTT

D gene: NA
clone size: NA
V gene: TRBV7-2
J gene: TRBJ2-6
CDR3 protein: CASSSRVSGANVLTF
CDR3 DNA: TGTGCCAGCAGCTCCAGGGTCTCTGGGGCCAACGTCCTGACTTTC

D gene: TRBD2
clone size: NA
V gene: TRBV9
J gene: TRBJ2-7
CDR3 protein: CASASGSGDYEQYF
CDR3 DNA: TGTGCCAGCGCTAGCGGTAGCGGGGACTACGAGCAGTACTTC

D gene: NA
clone size: NA
V gene: TRBV7-2
J gene: TRBJ1-2
CDR3 protein: CASSPQPGGGIDGYTF
CDR3 DNA: TGTGCCAGCAGCCCGCAACCCGGGGGGGGTATTGATGGCTACACCTTC

D gene: TRBD2
clone size: NA
V gene: TRBV4-1
J gene: TRBJ2-3
CDR3 protein: CASSQGLAGSTDTQYF
CDR3 DNA: TGCGCCAGCAGCCAGGGACTAGCGGGGAGCACAGATACGCAGTATTTT

D gene: TRBD2
clone size: NA
V gene: TRBV2
J gene: TRBJ2-3
CDR3 protein: CASAWAGGQDTQYF
CDR3 DNA: TGTGCCAGCGCGTGGGCGGGGGGTCAAGATACGCAGTATTTT